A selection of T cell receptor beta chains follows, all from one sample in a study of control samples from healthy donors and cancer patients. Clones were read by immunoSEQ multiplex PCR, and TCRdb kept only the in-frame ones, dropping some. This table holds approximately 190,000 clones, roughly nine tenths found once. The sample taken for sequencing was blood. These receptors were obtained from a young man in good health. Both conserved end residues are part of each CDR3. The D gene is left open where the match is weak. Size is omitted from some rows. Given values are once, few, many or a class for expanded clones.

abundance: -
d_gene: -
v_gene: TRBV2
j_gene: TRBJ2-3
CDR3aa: CASRTGTASTDTQYF
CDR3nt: TGTGCCAGCAGGACCGGGACGGCTAGCACAGATACGCAGTATTTT

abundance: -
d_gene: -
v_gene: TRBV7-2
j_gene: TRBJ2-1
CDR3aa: CASSLGPTAYNEQFF
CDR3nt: TGTGCCAGCAGCTTAGGCCCAACGGCCTACAATGAGCAGTTCTTC

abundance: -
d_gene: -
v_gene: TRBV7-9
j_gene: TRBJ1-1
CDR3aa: CASGGTEAFF
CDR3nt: TGTGCCAGCGGCGGTACTGAAGCTTTCTTT

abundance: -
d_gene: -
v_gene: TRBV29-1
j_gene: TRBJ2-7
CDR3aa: CSVQDYEQYF
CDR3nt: TGCAGCGTACAGGACTACGAGCAGTACTTC

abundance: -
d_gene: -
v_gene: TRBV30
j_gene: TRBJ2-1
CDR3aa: CAWSEDSFNEQFF
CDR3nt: TGTGCCTGGAGTGAAGACAGCTTCAATGAGCAGTTCTTC

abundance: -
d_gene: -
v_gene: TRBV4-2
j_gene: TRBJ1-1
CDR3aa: CASSQEGPNTEAFF
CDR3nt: TGTGCCAGCAGCCAAGAGGGCCCGAACACTGAAGCTTTCTTT

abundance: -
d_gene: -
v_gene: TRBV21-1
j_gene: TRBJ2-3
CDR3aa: CASSNDIKHRSSSTDTQYF
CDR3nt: TGTGCCAGCAGCAACGACATTAAACATCGGTCCTCTAGCACAGATACGCAGTATTTT

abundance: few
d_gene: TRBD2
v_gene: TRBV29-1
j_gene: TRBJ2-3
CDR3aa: CSVVLGTSGTGSQYF
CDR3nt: TGCAGCGTTGTTTTAGGGACTAGCGGGACAGGGTCGCAGTATTTT

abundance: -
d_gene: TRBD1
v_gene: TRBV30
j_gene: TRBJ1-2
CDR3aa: CAWSGELHRDRDGYTF
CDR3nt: TGTGCCTGGAGTGGGGAATTACACCGGGACAGAGATGGCTACACCTTC

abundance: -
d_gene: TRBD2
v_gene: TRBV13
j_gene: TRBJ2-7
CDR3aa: CASSSEGLAGGRDEQYF
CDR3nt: TGTGCCAGCAGCTCCGAAGGCCTAGCGGGGGGGCGCGACGAGCAGTACTTC

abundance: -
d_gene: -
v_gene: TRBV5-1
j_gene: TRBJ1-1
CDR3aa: CASSLARPAAMNTEAFF
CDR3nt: TGCGCCAGCAGCTTGGCCCGGCCTGCCGCCATGAACACTGAAGCTTTCTTT

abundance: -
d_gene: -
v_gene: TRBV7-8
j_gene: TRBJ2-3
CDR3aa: CASSLELGADTQYF
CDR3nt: TGTGCCAGCAGCTTAGAGCTGGGGGCAGATACGCAGTATTTT

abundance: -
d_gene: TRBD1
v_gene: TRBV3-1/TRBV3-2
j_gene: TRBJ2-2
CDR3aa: CASSQGTANTGELFF
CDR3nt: TGTGCCAGCAGCCAGGGGACAGCGAACACCGGGGAGCTGTTTTTT

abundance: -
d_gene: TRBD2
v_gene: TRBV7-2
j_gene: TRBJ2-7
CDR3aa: CASSTPGLAYEQYF
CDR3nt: TGTGCCAGCAGCACGCCGGGACTAGCTTACGAGCAGTACTTC

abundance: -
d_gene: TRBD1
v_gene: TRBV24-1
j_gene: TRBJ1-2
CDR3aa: CATSVGSASGQGAGGYTF
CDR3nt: TGTGCCACCAGTGTCGGGTCAGCGTCCGGACAGGGGGCTGGTGGCTACACCTTC

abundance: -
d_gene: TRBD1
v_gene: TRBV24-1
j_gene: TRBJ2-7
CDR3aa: CATSARDRDHEQYF
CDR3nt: TGTGCCACCAGTGCCCGGGACAGAGACCACGAGCAGTACTTC

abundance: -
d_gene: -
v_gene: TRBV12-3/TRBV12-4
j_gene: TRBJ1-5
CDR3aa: CASSLHRNQPQHF
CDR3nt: TGTGCCAGCAGTTTACACCGCAATCAGCCCCAGCATTTT

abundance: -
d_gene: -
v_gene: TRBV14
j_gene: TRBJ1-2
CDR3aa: CASSPSPGNYGYTF
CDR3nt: TGTGCCAGCAGCCCGTCCCCAGGGAACTATGGCTACACCTTC

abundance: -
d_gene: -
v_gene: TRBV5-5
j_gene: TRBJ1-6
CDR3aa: CASSYETGSYNSPLHF
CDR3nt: TGTGCCAGCAGTTATGAGACAGGCTCCTATAATTCACCCCTCCACTTT

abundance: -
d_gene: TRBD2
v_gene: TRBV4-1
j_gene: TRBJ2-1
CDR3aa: CASSPAGGGSSYNEQFF
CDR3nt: TGCGCCAGCAGTCCCGCGGGGGGCGGGAGCTCCTACAATGAGCAGTTCTTC

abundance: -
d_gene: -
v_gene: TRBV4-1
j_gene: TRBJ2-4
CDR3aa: CASSQLAKNIQYF
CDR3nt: TGCGCCAGCAGCCAACTAGCGAAAAACATTCAGTACTTC

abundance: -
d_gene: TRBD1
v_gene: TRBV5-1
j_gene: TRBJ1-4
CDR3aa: CASTQGTGNEKLFF
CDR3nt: TGCGCCAGCACTCAGGGGACAGGAAATGAAAAACTGTTTTTT

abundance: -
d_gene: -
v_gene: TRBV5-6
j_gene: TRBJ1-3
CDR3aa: CASSLTGRSGNTIYF
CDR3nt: TGTGCCAGCAGCTTGACAGGGAGGTCTGGAAACACCATATATTTT

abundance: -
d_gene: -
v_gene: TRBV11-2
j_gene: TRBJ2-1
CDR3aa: CASSLSQTLNEQFF
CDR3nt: TGTGCCAGCAGCTTATCACAGACCCTCAATGAGCAGTTCTTC

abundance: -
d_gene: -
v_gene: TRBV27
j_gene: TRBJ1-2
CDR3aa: CASSAPGRGNYGYTF
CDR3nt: TGTGCCAGCAGTGCGCCGGGTCGGGGGAACTATGGCTACACCTTC

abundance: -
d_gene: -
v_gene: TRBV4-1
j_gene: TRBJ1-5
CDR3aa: CASSQVGVRGNQPQHF
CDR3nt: TGCGCCAGCAGCCAAGTAGGGGTGAGGGGGAATCAGCCCCAGCATTTT

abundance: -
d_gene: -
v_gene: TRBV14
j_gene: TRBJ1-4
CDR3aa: CASSQDRQAGEKLFF
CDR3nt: TGTGCCAGCAGCCAAGATCGACAGGCGGGGGAAAAACTGTTTTTT

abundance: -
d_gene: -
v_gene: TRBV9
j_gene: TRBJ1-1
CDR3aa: CASSPDPGATEAFF
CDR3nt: TGTGCCAGCAGCCCCGACCCGGGAGCCACTGAAGCTTTCTTT

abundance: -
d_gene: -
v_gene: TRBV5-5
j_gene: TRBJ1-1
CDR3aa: CASSLLGNTEAFF
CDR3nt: TGTGCCAGCAGCTTGTTAGGGAACACTGAAGCTTTCTTT

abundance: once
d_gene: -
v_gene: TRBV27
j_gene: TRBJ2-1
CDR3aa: CASSYPTRVNEQFF
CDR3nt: TGTGCCAGCAGTTACCCGACTAGAGTTAATGAGCAGTTCTTC

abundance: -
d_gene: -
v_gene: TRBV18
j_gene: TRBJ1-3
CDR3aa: CASSPGSSGNTIYF
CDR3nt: TGTGCCAGCTCACCAGGGAGCTCTGGAAACACCATATATTTT

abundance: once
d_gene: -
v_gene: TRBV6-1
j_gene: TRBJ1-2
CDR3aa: CASSERDNYGYTF
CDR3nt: TGTGCCAGCAGTGAACGGGACAACTATGGCTACACCTTC

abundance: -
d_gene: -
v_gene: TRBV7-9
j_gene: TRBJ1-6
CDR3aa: CASTREGGNSPLHF
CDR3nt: TGTGCCAGCACCAGGGAGGGCGGTAATTCACCCCTCCACTTT

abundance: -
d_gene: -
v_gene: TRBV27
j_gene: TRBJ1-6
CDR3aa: CASSLSVPGSNSPLHF
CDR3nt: TGTGCCAGCAGTTTATCGGTCCCAGGGAGTAATTCACCCCTCCACTTT

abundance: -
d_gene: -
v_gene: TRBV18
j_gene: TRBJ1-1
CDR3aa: CASSPLPGNTEAFF
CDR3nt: TGTGCCAGCTCACCACTACCGGGCAACACTGAAGCTTTCTTT

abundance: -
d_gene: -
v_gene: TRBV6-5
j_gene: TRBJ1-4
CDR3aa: CASSWGTDEKLFF
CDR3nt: TGTGCCAGCAGTTGGGGCACAGATGAAAAACTGTTTTTT

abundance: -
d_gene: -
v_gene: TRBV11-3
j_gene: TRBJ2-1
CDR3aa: CASSLPRDEQFF
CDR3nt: TGTGCCAGCAGCTTACCCCGGGATGAGCAGTTCTTC

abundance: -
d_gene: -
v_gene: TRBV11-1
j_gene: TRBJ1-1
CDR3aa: CASSLRRVNTEAFF
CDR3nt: TGTGCCAGCAGCTTACGGAGGGTGAACACTGAAGCTTTCTTT

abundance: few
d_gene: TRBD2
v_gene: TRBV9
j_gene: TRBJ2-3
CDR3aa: CASSPTSGGAADTQYF
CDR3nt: TGTGCCAGCAGCCCGACTAGCGGGGGCGCGGCAGATACGCAGTATTTT

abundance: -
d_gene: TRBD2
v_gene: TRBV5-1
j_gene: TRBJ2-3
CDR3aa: CASSLGGGGATDTQYF
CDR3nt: TGCGCCAGCAGCTTGGGAGGCGGGGGGGCCACAGATACGCAGTATTTT

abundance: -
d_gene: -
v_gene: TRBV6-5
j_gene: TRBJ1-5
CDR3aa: CASSYSDRNQPQHF
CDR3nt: TGTGCCAGCAGTTACTCGGATCGCAATCAGCCCCAGCATTTT

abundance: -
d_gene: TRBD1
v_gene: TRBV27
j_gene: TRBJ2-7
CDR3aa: CASSLIARQGYYEQYF
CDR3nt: TGTGCCAGCAGTTTAATTGCACGACAGGGGTACTACGAGCAGTACTTC

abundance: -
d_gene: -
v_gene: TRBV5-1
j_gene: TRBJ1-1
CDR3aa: CASSLGQKNTEAFF
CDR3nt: TGCGCCAGCAGCTTGGGCCAGAAGAACACTGAAGCTTTCTTT

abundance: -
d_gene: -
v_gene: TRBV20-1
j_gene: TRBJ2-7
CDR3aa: CSARLGYEQYF
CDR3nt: TGCAGTGCTAGACTCGGCTACGAGCAGTACTTC

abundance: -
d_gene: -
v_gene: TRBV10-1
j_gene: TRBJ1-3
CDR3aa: CASSDTNSGNTIYF
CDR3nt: TGCGCCAGCAGTGATACTAACTCTGGAAACACCATATATTTT

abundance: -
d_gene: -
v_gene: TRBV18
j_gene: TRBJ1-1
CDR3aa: CASSYREGWMNTEAFF
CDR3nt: TGTGCCAGCTCGTACAGGGAGGGGTGGATGAACACTGAAGCTTTCTTT

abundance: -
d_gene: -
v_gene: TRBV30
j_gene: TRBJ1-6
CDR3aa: CAWRQGSSYNSPLHF
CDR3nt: TGTGCCTGGAGGCAGGGGAGCTCCTATAATTCACCCCTCCACTTT

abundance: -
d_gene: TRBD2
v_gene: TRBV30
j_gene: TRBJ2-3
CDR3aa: CAWSVRRTSGNTDTQYF
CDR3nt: TGTGCCTGGAGTGTACGGAGGACTAGCGGGAACACAGATACGCAGTATTTT

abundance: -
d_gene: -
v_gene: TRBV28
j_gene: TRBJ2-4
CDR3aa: CASSFSTGKNIQYF
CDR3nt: TGTGCCAGCAGTTTTTCGACAGGCAAAAACATTCAGTACTTC

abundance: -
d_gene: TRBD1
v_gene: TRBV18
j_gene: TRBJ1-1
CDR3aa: CASSSGTGEAFF
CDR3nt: TGTGCCAGCTCATCCGGGACAGGGGAGGCTTTCTTT

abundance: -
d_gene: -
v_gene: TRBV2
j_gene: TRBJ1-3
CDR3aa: CASALDSGVDGNTIYF
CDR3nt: TGTGCCAGCGCACTCGATTCGGGGGTGGATGGAAACACCATATATTTT

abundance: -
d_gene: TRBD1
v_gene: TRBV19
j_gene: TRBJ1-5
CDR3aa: CASSTSLRTGSNQPQHF
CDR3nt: TGTGCCAGTAGTACTAGTCTAAGGACAGGGAGTAATCAGCCCCAGCATTTT

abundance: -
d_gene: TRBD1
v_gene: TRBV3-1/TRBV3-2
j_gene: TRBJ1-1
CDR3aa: CASSQERVRGVTEAFF
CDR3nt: TGTGCCAGCAGCCAAGAGAGGGTCAGGGGGGTCACTGAAGCTTTCTTT

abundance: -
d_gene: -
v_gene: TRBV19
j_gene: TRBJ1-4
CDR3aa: CASSPQASNEKLFF
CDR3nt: TGTGCCAGTAGCCCACAGGCCTCTAATGAAAAACTGTTTTTT

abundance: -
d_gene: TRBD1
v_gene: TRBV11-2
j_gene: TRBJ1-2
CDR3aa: CASSISPGTANYGYTF
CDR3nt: TGTGCCAGCAGCATAAGTCCCGGGACAGCGAACTATGGCTACACCTTC

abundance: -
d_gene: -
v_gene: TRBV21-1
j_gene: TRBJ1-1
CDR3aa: CASSKEVAREGAEAFF
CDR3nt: TGTGCCAGCAGCAAAGAGGTTGCTCGGGAGGGTGCTGAAGCTTTCTTT